The source of this T cell receptor (beta chain) is a study of blood T cells in healthy people across ages. Primed by a sample-barcoded 5' primer and a J-beta primer mix, a second PCR proceeded for 7 to 11 cycles. MiXCR, run by TCRdb on the 5' RACE reads, gives a single entry per CDR3 protein. The profile shows 650,000 or so distinct CDR3 sequences, 45% to 60% of them singletons. Per sample, extraction of total RNA gave at least 6 micrograms in every case. This TCR was sampled from a woman of 80 years or more in good health. Sequenced sample: blood.

CDR3 loop: CASSYAGSGEFF. The DNA for the CDR3 is TGTGCCAGCAGTTACGCAGGTTCAGGGGAGTTCTTC. The chain links TRBV6-5 to TRBJ2-1; D might be TRBD1 (6 bases). Germline values: CDR1 MNHEY, CDR2 SVGAGI. V was clipped by 2 bases and J by 14 bases, with 13 bases between them. The CDR3 runs 12 residues.